Included here is one T cell receptor beta chain sequence, with context. The antigen remains unidentified. Looked up from germline, CDR1 is MNHEY and CDR2 is SMNVEV (reference sequence). Trimming at V came to 4 bases and at J to 3 bases, leaving 17 bases not matched to a gene. The CDR3 has 19 residues. The source of the sample is a study of cytomegalovirus exposure and HLA in healthy donors. Study-wide points: Reports described diagnosis of cytomegalovirus status by the classifier as highly specific and sensitive.

In the PCR, 60 Vbeta and 13 Jbeta primers were used. The data were produced by immunoSEQ multiplex PCR, yet TCRdb's version contains in-frame clones alone and is incomplete. There are about 180,000 clones in the sample; 76% occur only once, and about 1.5% lies in the top ten. Sequencing was done on a sample of PBMCs. The clonotype originates from a man younger than 35 in good health and CMV-seronegative. This chain joins TRBV27 and TRBJ2-1; 8 nucleotides align to TRBD2. In DNA form, the CDR3 reads TGTGCCAGCAGTTCCCGAACCGGTGCGGGAGGCCTCATCTACAATGAGCAGTTCTTC. This encodes CASSSRTGAGGLIYNEQFF.